This TCR beta chain was documented in a study of blood T cell repertoires in COVID-19. Study summary: Material from acute and convalescent COVID-19 was sourced from the United States, Italy and Spain.

Only in-frame clones appear in the TCRdb table, and some are missing; sequencing was by immunoSEQ multiplex PCR. The table has around 160,000 clones, approximately 93% seen once. CDR3 length equals 17 residues. CDR1 and CDR2 (germline): SGHTA, FQGNSA. J was trimmed by 10 bases and V by 2 bases; bases with no gene match: 13. Seattle's cohort entered during active infection and was followed longitudinally. This TCR derives from a woman aged 60-75 years with COVID-19, enrolled during active disease. Sequenced sample: peripheral blood. The chain is built from TRBV7-2 and TRBJ1-6; TRBD1 agrees at 8 bases. The CDR3 DNA sequence: TGTGCCAGCAGCTTATCGGGAGGTTGGACAGGGCCCTCACCCCTCCACTTT. Amino acids: CASSLSGGWTGPSPLHF.